The 8 T cell receptor beta chains given below trace back to one sample, sequenced in a study of OX40 agonist ivuxolimab in advanced cancers. Clones were sequenced by immunoSEQ multiplex PCR, and TCRdb holds only the in-frame ones, with some missing. The sample includes 25,000 to 35,000 clones, more than 85% seen only once; the top ten take less than 9.5%. Here the sequenced sample was CD4+ or CD8+ T cells sorted from blood, taken in a trial of the OX40 agonist ivuxolimab. Every receptor here comes from an adult with an advanced solid tumor such as melanoma, head and neck, liver or kidney cancer.

The sample holds one count of this clone. The V and J genes are TRBV7-8 and TRBJ1-4; D unclear. Germline V CDR1 and CDR2: SGHVS, FQNEAQ. This CDR3 is 13 amino acids long. The V end lost 8 bases, the J end lost 0 bases, and 7 bases lay between the germline ends. The CDR3 sequence is CASRSSTNEKLFF. In nucleotides, the CDR3 is TGTGCCAGCCGGTCCTCAACTAATGAAAAACTGTTTTTT.

The CDR3 DNA follows: TGTGCCAGCTCACCCACAGGGATGAACACCGGGGAGCTGTTTTTT. As protein: CASSPTGMNTGELFF. The chain couples TRBV18 to TRBJ2-2, with D tentatively TRBD1 (6 bases). Germline CDR1 reads KGHSH; CDR2 reads LQKENI. Trimming removed 3 bases at V and 1 base at J, with 9 bases between. CDR3 length equals 15 residues.

The chain has TRBV10-1 and TRBJ2-2; D is ambiguous. Trimming stripped 8 bases from V and 1 base from J, with 2 bases between. The CDR3 spans 11 residues. Germline V gene sequence: CDR1 WNHNN, CDR2 SYGVQD (reference sequence). CDR3 nucleotides: TGCGCCAGCGGGAACACCGGGGAGCTGTTTTTT. It specifies CASGNTGELFF.

This clone was recorded once. The chain links TRBV4-2 to TRBJ2-7; weak D call: TRBD2 (6 bases). This CDR3 is 14 amino acids long. Germline V CDR1 and CDR2: LGHNA, YNFKEQ. The V end lost 7 bases, the J end lost 5 bases, and 18 bases lay between the germline ends. CDR3 sequence reads: CASNAPGTSNEQYF. The CDR3 coding sequence is TGTGCCAGCAACGCGCCGGGGACTTCAAACGAGCAGTACTTC.

The V gene is TRBV5-4, the J gene TRBJ2-7; D ambiguous. CDR1 is SGHNT, CDR2 YYREEE, per germline (reference sequence). The V end lost 0 bases, the J end lost 0 bases, and 10 bases lay between the germline ends. The CDR3 is made up of 15 amino acids. CDR3 coding DNA: TGTGCCAGCAGCTTGGCCCAGAGCTTCTCCTACGAGCAGTACTTC. It translates to CASSLAQSFSYEQYF.

Here the CDR3 reads CLGRTQETQYF. Written as DNA, the CDR3 is TGCCTCGGACGGACACAAGAGACCCAGTACTTC. The chain couples TRBV29-1 to TRBJ2-5; D might be TRBD1 (5 bases). CDR1 and CDR2 (germline): SQVTM, ANQGSEA. This CDR3 contains 11 residues.

The V gene is TRBV19, the J gene TRBJ1-2; possibly TRBD1 for D (5 bases). The CDR3 contains 14 residues. V lost 5 bases, J lost 4 bases, and 14 bases lay in between. Germline CDR1 is LNHDA and CDR2 is SQIVND (reference sequence). CDR3 bases: TGTGCCAGTAGTCAGTTTGGGGGTGGCTATGGCTACACCTTC. Its protein product is CASSQFGGGYGYTF.

The chain links TRBV5-4 to TRBJ1-2; the D gene is possibly TRBD1 (5 bases). CDR3 length: 14 residues. From germline, CDR1 is SGHNT and CDR2 YYREEE (reference sequence). Trimming took 3 bases from V and 5 from J, leaving 14 bases between them. CDR3 nucleotide sequence: TGTGCCAGCAGCTGGGGTGGGGCAGATTATGGCTACACCTTC. This encodes CASSWGGADYGYTF. The whole variable domain, remainder taken from reference TRBV5-4 and TRBJ1-2, is ETGVTQSPTHLIKTRGQQVTLRCSSQSGHNTVSWYQQALGQGPQFIFQYYREEENGRGNFPPRFSGLQFPNYSSELNVNALELDDSALYLCASSWGGADYGYTFGSGTRLTVV.